The 19 T cell receptor beta chains listed next were all sequenced from one sample in a study of T and B cells in COVID-19 patients. TRB rearrangements were amplified by multiplex PCR with BIOMED2 TRB-A/B primers. From the multiplex PCR reads, TCRdb called clonotypes with MiXCR, one entry per CDR3 protein. The data hold several thousand distinct CDR3 sequences, with about a third observed a single time. TRB was amplified from around 230-520 ng of blood genomic DNA. Sequencing was carried out using blood. These TCRs come from a human donor with active COVID-19.

This clonotype showed up just a few times. The DNA is omitted, as the CDR3 cannot be located on it reliably, and the CDR3 follows TCRdb's listing. The V gene is TRBV6-5, the J gene TRBJ1-2. CDR1 MNHEY and CDR2 SVGAGI come from the germline V gene. From its first to its last residue, the CDR3 has 11 amino acids. The CDR3 loop is CASSEFAGGTF.

The V call is TRBV13, the J call TRBJ2-3, with 10 bases aligning to TRBD2. The V gene end was trimmed by 4 bases and the J gene end by 5 bases; junction bases not matched to a gene: 18. This CDR3 comprises 19 residues. CDR1 and CDR2 (germline): PRHDT, FYEKMQ (reference sequence). The CDR3 sequence: CASSSWELSGGAGGDTQYF. Written as DNA, the CDR3 is TGTGCCAGCAGCTCCTGGGAGCTGAGCGGGGGGGCCGGGGGAGATACGCAGTATTTT.

The rearrangement joins TRBV27 to TRBJ2-1, with TRBD1 matching over 10 bases. The CDR3 covers 14 residues. Germline-derived CDR1 and CDR2 are MNHEY and SMNVEV (reference sequence). With 5 bases clipped from V and 10 bases from J, the junction kept 8 bases outside the gene matches. The CDR3 region is CASSTGQGLREQFF. The CDR3 DNA is TGTGCCAGCAGTACGGGACAGGGGCTTAGGGAGCAGTTCTTC.

This clonotype has a handful of counts. V is TRBV6-5 and J is TRBJ1-5; 9 bases are shared with TRBD1. Germline-derived CDR1 and CDR2 are MNHEY and SVGAGI. V gave up 5 bases and J gave up 6 bases; unmatched junction bases: 8. The CDR3 has 15 residues. This CDR3 is CASSRLQGASQPQHF. CDR3 coding DNA: TGTGCCAGCAGTAGGCTACAGGGGGCGAGTCAGCCCCAGCATTTT.

This clonotype is classed as medium-sized (0.01 to 0.1%). The rearrangement joins TRBV27 to TRBJ2-3; D perhaps matches TRBD1 (6 bases). Germline V gene data show CDR1 as MNHEY and CDR2 as SMNVEV (reference sequence). The CDR3 sequence is 16 residues long. V lost 8 bases, J lost 2 bases, and 20 bases lay in between. CDR3 sequence (DNA): TGTGCCAGCGCCCACGATCCGGACAGCGCCACAGATACGCAGTATTTT. This codes for CASAHDPDSATDTQYF.

The chain has TRBV6-2 or TRBV6-3 and TRBJ2-1; D is undetermined. V was cut by 0 bases and J by 4 bases, with 7 bases left in between. The CDR3 is made up of 14 amino acids. Germline CDR1 and CDR2: MNHEY and SVGEGT. DNA of the CDR3: TGTGCCAGCAGTTACTCCACAGATTACAATGAGCAGTTCTTC. This translates into CASSYSTDYNEQFF.

V is TRBV6-5 and J is TRBJ1-3; unclear D gene. Per the germline V gene, CDR1 is MNHEY and CDR2 is SVGAGI. The V end lost 6 bases, the J end lost 0 bases, and 12 bases lay between the germline ends. The CDR3 length is 15 residues. As DNA, the CDR3 is TGTGCCAGCAGAGCCACAAAAGACTCTGGAAACACCATATATTTT. It encodes CASRATKDSGNTIYF.

V gene TRBV28 combines with J gene TRBJ2-1, with 11 bases aligning to TRBD2. Per the germline V gene, CDR1 is MDHEN and CDR2 is SYDVKM. V lost 5 bases and J lost 7; bases outside the gene matches: 4. This CDR3 is built from 14 residues. The CDR3 loop reads CASSLAGGQNEQFF. In DNA, the CDR3 is TGTGCCAGCAGTCTAGCGGGGGGCCAGAATGAGCAGTTCTTC.

The chain has TRBV11-1 and TRBJ2-7; D gene uncertain. The CDR3 loop spans 12 amino acids. V was pared by 1 base and J by 5 bases, with 6 bases between. Germline CDR1 SGHAT, CDR2 FQDESV (reference sequence). CDR3 sequence (DNA): TGTGCCAGCAGCTTAGTTTGGGACGAGCAGTACTTC. Protein: CASSLVWDEQYF. Complete variable domain (other parts from reference TRBV11-1 and TRBJ2-7): EAEVAQSPRYKITEKSQAVAFWCDPISGHATLYWYRQILGQGPELLVQFQDESVVDDSQLPKDRFSAERLKGVDSTLKIQPAELGDSAMYLCASSLVWDEQYFGPGTRLTVT.

V usage is TRBV6-5 and J usage is TRBJ2-1, with TRBD2 matching 14 bases. The V segment lost 0 bases and the J segment 4 bases; nucleotides outside the gene matches: 2. This CDR3 contains 17 residues. The germline gives CDR1 MNHEY, CDR2 SVGAGI. CDR3 in amino acids: CASSYSGLAGVYNEQFF. CDR3 in DNA: TGTGCCAGCAGTTACTCGGGACTAGCGGGGGTATACAATGAGCAGTTCTTC.

In this sample, this clonotype is medium-sized. The V and J genes are TRBV11-1 and TRBJ2-1; no reliable D call. Trimming stripped 7 bases from V and 0 bases from J, with 13 bases between. CDR1 SGHAT and CDR2 FQDESV come from the germline V gene (reference sequence). The CDR3 is 15 residues long. This chain's CDR3 is CASTPSELSYNEQFF. The CDR3 DNA follows: TGTGCCAGCACCCCCTCGGAACTCTCCTACAATGAGCAGTTCTTC.

The chain uses TRBV19 and TRBJ1-4; D is possibly TRBD1 (5 bases). Trimming left V 5 bases short and J 0 bases short, with 16 bases between. CDR1 is LNHDA, CDR2 SQIVND, per germline (reference sequence). CDR3 size: 17 residues. The CDR3 sequence is CASSWDLAGTTNEKLFF. Written as DNA, the CDR3 is TGTGCCAGTAGTTGGGACCTAGCAGGGACAACTAATGAAAAACTGTTTTTT. The variable domain in full, with the rest retrieved from reference TRBV19 and TRBJ1-4, is DGGITQSPKYLFRKEGQNVTLSCEQNLNHDAMYWYRQDPGQGLRLIYYSQIVNDFQKGDIAEGYSVSREKKESFPLTVTSAQKNPTAFYLCASSWDLAGTTNEKLFFGSGTQLSVL.

J is TRBJ2-5 and V is TRBV6-2 or TRBV6-3, with D unclear. Germline V CDR1 and CDR2: MNHEY, SVGEGT. The CDR3 consists of 12 residues. V lost 1 base to trimming and J lost 5 bases, with 5 bases between them. CDR3 sequence reads: CASSYLSETQYF. The CDR3 region has the DNA TGTGCCAGCAGTTACTTGTCCGAGACCCAGTACTTC.

The chain uses TRBV20-1 and TRBJ2-1, with 8 bases aligning to TRBD2. V lost 1 base, J lost 2 bases, and 7 bases stayed unmatched. Germline CDR1 and CDR2: DFQATT and SNEGSKA (reference sequence). The CDR3 sequence is 16 residues long. The DNA for the CDR3 is TGCAGTGCTAGAGCGTTTCAGGGACTAGCCTACAATGAGCAGTTCTTC. Its translation is CSARAFQGLAYNEQFF.

This clonotype was seen a few times. The V gene is TRBV5-1, the J gene TRBJ2-3; unclear D gene. Germline V lookup: CDR1 SGHRS, CDR2 YFSETQ. Trimming shortened V by 2 bases and J by 2 bases, and 6 bases separated the two germline ends. The CDR3 covers 13 residues. The CDR3 sequence: CASSFGNTDTQYF. CDR3 bases: TGCGCCAGCAGCTTTGGTAACACAGATACGCAGTATTTT.

This clonotype has only a few counts. The rearrangement joins TRBV6-1 to TRBJ2-5; 7 nucleotides line up with TRBD1. J was trimmed by 2 bases and V by 6 bases; bases with no gene match: 6. This CDR3 comprises 14 residues. Germline V CDR1 and CDR2: MNHNS, SASEGT. CDR3 coding DNA: TGTGCCAGCAGCTTCGACAGGGAGCAAGAGACCCAGTACTTC. Encoded protein: CASSFDREQETQYF.

V and J are TRBV18 and TRBJ2-7; D is uncertain. V lost 6 bases and J 3 bases, leaving 18 bases between the germline ends. Germline V gene sequence: CDR1 KGHSH, CDR2 LQKENI. CDR3 length equals 15 residues. CDR3 sequence: CASSLRGDGYYEQYV. The CDR3 nucleotides read TGTGCCAGCTCCCTCAGAGGCGACGGGTACTACGAGCAGTACGTC.

This clonotype is termed medium-sized. This chain joins TRBV7-6 and TRBJ2-1, with TRBD1 as a possible D gene (5 bases). The CDR3 sequence is 13 residues long. The V gene lost 5 bases and the J gene lost 8 bases, with 13 bases spanning the gap. Germline values: CDR1 SGHVS, CDR2 FNYEAQ. CDR3 sequence: CASSQAQGYEQFF. For the CDR3, the DNA is TGTGCCAGCAGCCAGGCTCAGGGATATGAGCAGTTCTTC.

The table lists this clonotype with a few counts. The chain is built from TRBV6-5 and TRBJ1-5; the D gene is possibly TRBD1 (5 bases). Germline CDR1 reads MNHEY; CDR2 reads SVGAGI. The CDR3 covers 15 residues. V was trimmed by 5 bases and J by 7 bases, leaving 18 bases between them. Here the CDR3 DNA reads TGTGCCAGCAGTCCCGGGGTGGGGGACCAGCAGCCCCAGCATTTT. This translates into CASSPGVGDQQPQHF.